This T cell receptor (beta chain) is drawn from a study of blood T cell repertoires in COVID-19. This clone has only a few counts. TCRdb's table, derived via immunoSEQ multiplex PCR, lists solely in-frame clones and lacks some. The sample lists 150,000 to 200,000 clones; approximately 81% were seen once. V was clipped by 2 bases and J by 4 bases; unmatched bases: 0. Germline V gene sequence: CDR1 LGHDT, CDR2 YNNKEL (reference sequence). The CDR3 spans 13 residues. The specimen was peripheral blood. The rearrangement uses TRBV3-1 (or the pseudogene TRBV3-2) and TRBJ2-5, with TRBD2 matching over 8 bases. This clonotype was obtained from a woman in her 70s with COVID-19, enrolled during active disease. For the CDR3, the DNA is TGTGCCAGCAGCCAACTAGCGGGAGAGACCCAGTACTTC. Amino acids: CASSQLAGETQYF.